This T cell receptor (beta chain) was sequenced in a study of cytomegalovirus exposure and HLA in healthy donors. The PCR was carried out with 60 Vbeta primers and 13 Jbeta primers. Some clones are missing from TCRdb's copy, which holds only in-frame ones; the method was immunoSEQ multiplex PCR. The sample has some 85,000 clones; around 85% are singletons. The CDR3 extends over 16 amino acids. Trimming cost V 0 bases and J 2 bases; bases outside gene matches: 0. Germline assignment: CDR1 SGDLS and CDR2 YYNGEE. The sample comprised PBMCs. The source is a woman aged 45-60 years in good health and CMV-seronegative. This chain joins TRBV9 and TRBJ2-1, with TRBD2 identical over 12 bases. As DNA, the CDR3 is TGTGCCAGCAGCGTAGGACTAGCGGGGGCCTACAATGAGCAGTTCTTC. Protein: CASSVGLAGAYNEQFF.